These 29 T cell receptor beta chains originate from one sample sequenced in a study of blood T cell repertoires in COVID-19. Repertoires were generated with immunoSEQ multiplex PCR, while TCRdb's copy carries only in-frame clones and drops some. The sample yields approximately 440,000 clones, around 90% seen once. Sequenced: PBMCs or T cells enriched from blood (not recorded which). The receptor set was obtained from a man between 18 and 29 years old who had recovered from COVID-19.

V is TRBV3-1 (or the pseudogene TRBV3-2) and J is TRBJ1-5; perhaps TRBD1 as D (6 bases). The V gene's germline CDR1 is LGHDT and CDR2 YNNKEL (reference sequence). The CDR3 sequence is 15 residues long. The ends were cut back, 4 bases at V and 9 bases at J, with 19 bases in the middle. CDR3 residues: CASSPPGSGAGPQHF. The CDR3, as DNA: TGTGCCAGCAGCCCGCCTGGCTCAGGGGCAGGGCCCCAGCATTTT.

This chain uses TRBV7-8 with TRBJ2-7, with 10 bases lining up with TRBD1. The length of the CDR3 is 15 residues. The J segment lost 4 bases and the V segment lost 1 base, leaving 4 bases of the junction unmatched. CDR1 is SGHVS, CDR2 FQNEAQ, per germline. The CDR3 loop reads CASSLDGQGEYEQYF. The CDR3 DNA is TGTGCCAGCAGCTTAGACGGACAGGGGGAGTACGAGCAGTACTTC. The full variable domain, with the rest looked up from reference TRBV7-8 and TRBJ2-7, is GAGVSQSPRYKVAKRGQDVALRCDPISGHVSLFWYQQALGQGPEFLTYFQNEAQLDKSGLPSDRFFAERPEGSVSTLKIQRTQQEDSAVYLCASSLDGQGEYEQYFGPGTRLTVT.

J is TRBJ2-1 and V is TRBV29-1; 7 positions match TRBD1. The junction had 15 bases not matched to a gene; V was cut back by 3 bases and J by 10 bases. The length of the CDR3 is 15 residues. Germline-derived CDR1 and CDR2 are SQVTM and ANQGSEA. The CDR3 bases are TGCAGCGTTGATCCGGAAACAGGGGCCACAGGGGAGCAGTTCTTC. It is translated as CSVDPETGATGEQFF.

The chain employs TRBV7-3 and TRBJ1-1; the D is unclear. CDR1 and CDR2 from the germline V gene are SGHTA and FQGTGA. The V and J ends lost 5 bases and 1 base respectively, with 8 bases between them. CDR3 length: 13 amino acids. CDR3 residues: CASSANANTEAFF. DNA of the CDR3: TGTGCCAGCAGCGCGAATGCGAACACTGAAGCTTTCTTT.

The chain is built from TRBV6-5 and TRBJ1-2; D is possibly TRBD1 (5 bases). The germline gives CDR1 MNHEY, CDR2 SVGAGI. V was shortened by 7 bases and J by 8 bases, with 17 bases between the two germline ends. This CDR3 has 13 residues. The CDR3 DNA sequence: TGTGCCAGCACTGTCACGCAGGGTACAGGCTACACCTTC. Encoded protein: CASTVTQGTGYTF.

This sequence joins TRBV27 and TRBJ2-7; weak D call: TRBD1 (5 bases). CDR1 is MNHEY and CDR2 is SMNVEV in the germline V gene (reference sequence). The CDR3 is 14 amino acids. V was trimmed by 1 base and J by 8 bases, leaving 15 bases between them. CDR3 sequence (DNA): TGTGCCAGCAGTTTATACAGGAGCTCTAACAAGCAGTACTTC. As protein: CASSLYRSSNKQYF.

In this sample, this clone turned up a few times. The chain is built from TRBV4-1 and TRBJ1-5, with D possibly TRBD1 on 6 matching bases. Trimming removed 4 bases at V and 5 bases at J, with 9 bases between. Germline values: CDR1 MGHRA, CDR2 YSYEKL. The CDR3 has 13 residues. CDR3 residues: CASSPQGYQPQHF. For the CDR3, the DNA is TGCGCCAGCAGCCCACAGGGCTATCAGCCCCAGCATTTT.

This chain connects TRBV4-1 to TRBJ2-7; D is unresolved. The CDR3 extends over 13 amino acids. Trimming took 1 base from V and 2 from J, leaving 6 bases between them. Per the germline V gene, CDR1 is MGHRA and CDR2 is YSYEKL. CDR3 residues: CASSQVGAYEQYF. In DNA, the CDR3 is TGCGCCAGCAGCCAAGTCGGAGCCTACGAGCAGTACTTC.

The chain is built from TRBV25-1 and TRBJ1-1, with D perhaps TRBD1 (6 bases). Trimming stripped 5 bases from V and 7 bases from J, with 14 bases between. The CDR3 loop spans 13 amino acids. CDR1 and CDR2 from the germline V gene are MGHDK and SYGVNS. The CDR3 is CASSPQTGYEAFF. The CDR3 DNA is TGTGCCAGCAGTCCCCAGACAGGTTATGAAGCTTTCTTT.

This chain joins TRBV6-6 and TRBJ1-5, with D perhaps matching TRBD1 (5 bases). The CDR3 extends over 17 amino acids. CDR1 is MNHNY and CDR2 is SVGAGI in the germline V gene (reference sequence). The V and J ends lost 5 bases and 0 bases respectively, with 17 bases between them. The CDR3 DNA reads as TGTGCCAGCAGTCTCTCTCGAGGGACTTATAGCAATCAGCCCCAGCATTTT. Translating gives CASSLSRGTYSNQPQHF.

V gene TRBV2 combines with J gene TRBJ2-1; TRBD2 might be the D (5 bases). CDR1 and CDR2 from the germline V gene are SNHLY and FYNNEI. The CDR3 extends over 16 amino acids. V dropped 1 base and J dropped 5 bases, with 15 bases sitting between them. The CDR3 nucleotides are TGTGCCAGCAGTGAAGTGCGGCCGGGGAATAACAATGAGCAGTTCTTC. Protein: CASSEVRPGNNNEQFF.

The genes are TRBV11-2 and TRBJ2-7; 9 bases map to TRBD1. The V and J ends lost 5 bases and 3 bases, in that order; junction bases with no gene match: 5. The CDR3 covers 14 residues. CDR1 is SGHAT, CDR2 FQNNGV, per germline. The CDR3 reads CASSNRQGGYEQYF. The DNA for the CDR3 is TGTGCCAGCAGCAACCGACAGGGGGGCTACGAGCAGTACTTC. The full variable domain, in which reference TRBV11-2 and TRBJ2-7 provide the parts outside the CDR3, is EAGVAQSPRYKIIEKRQSVAFWCNPISGHATLYWYQQILGQGPKLLIQFQNNGVVDDSQLPKDRFSAERLKGVDSTLKIQPAKLEDSAVYLCASSNRQGGYEQYFGPGTRLTVT.

CDR3 sequence (DNA): TGTGCCAGCACAGCCCAGGGGACAGGAATTGAAAAACTGTTTTTT. The encoded protein is CASTAQGTGIEKLFF. The chain joins TRBV25-1 to TRBJ1-4; 8 nucleotides match TRBD1. Germline CDR1 and CDR2: MGHDK and SYGVNS. The CDR3 sequence is 15 residues long. V lost 7 bases and J lost 7; bases outside the gene matches: 11.

The chain employs TRBV18 and TRBJ2-3; TRBD2 matches 8 bases. The CDR3 extends over 14 amino acids. The germline V gene encodes CDR1 KGHSH and CDR2 LQKENI. Trimming at V came to 6 bases and at J to 1 base, leaving 3 bases not matched to a gene. The CDR3 nucleotides read TGTGCCAGCTCTAGCGGGGTTGGCACAGATACGCAGTATTTT. Translating gives CASSSGVGTDTQYF.

This clone occurred once. The chain uses TRBV2 and TRBJ2-5, with TRBD2 matching 7 bases. Trimming removed 8 bases from V and 1 base from J; junction bases left unmatched: 7. CDR1 and CDR2 from the germline V gene are SNHLY and FYNNEI. CDR3 length: 14 residues. CDR3 nucleotides: TGTGCCAGCGCCCCGACTAGCCTCCAAGAGACCCAGTACTTC. Translated, it gives CASAPTSLQETQYF.

The V call is TRBV19, the J call TRBJ1-2, with 7 positions matching TRBD1. The junction had 8 bases not matched to a gene; V was cut back by 5 bases and J by 2 bases. The CDR3 covers 15 residues. CDR1 is LNHDA and CDR2 is SQIVND in the germline V gene (reference sequence). The CDR3 DNA reads TGTGCCAGTAGTCTTCGACAGGGATCCAACTATGGCTACACCTTC. It translates to CASSLRQGSNYGYTF.

In its sample, this clone was seen once. This chain links TRBV9 with TRBJ2-3, with TRBD1 matching over 8 bases. This CDR3 is 13 amino acids long. V dropped 3 bases and J dropped 4; count of bases not matched to a gene: 1. Germline CDR1 SGDLS, CDR2 YYNGEE. The CDR3 nucleotides are TGTGCCAGCAGCGCGGGACAGGCAGATACGCAGTATTTT. Amino acid sequence: CASSAGQADTQYF.

This chain links TRBV18 with TRBJ2-5, with D unresolved. V lost 2 bases, J lost 0 bases, and 4 bases lay in between. Germline V lookup: CDR1 KGHSH, CDR2 LQKENI. The CDR3 runs 13 residues. CDR3 region: CASSPSYQETQYF. In DNA form, the CDR3 reads TGTGCCAGCTCACCATCGTACCAAGAGACCCAGTACTTC.

About this clone: Within the sample, other DNA sequences also encode this same CDR3. The rearrangement uses TRBV18 and TRBJ1-1; D is perhaps TRBD1 (5 bases). Trimming left V 3 bases short and J 1 base short, with 12 bases between. CDR3 size: 15 residues. Germline CDR1 KGHSH, CDR2 LQKENI. The CDR3 region is CASSPRTGQNTEAFF. CDR3 DNA: TGTGCCAGCTCACCGCGAACCGGACAGAACACTGAAGCTTTCTTT. The whole variable domain, remainder taken from reference TRBV18 and TRBJ1-1, is NAGVMQNPRHLVRRRGQEARLRCSPMKGHSHVYWYRQLPEEGLKFMVYLQKENIIDESGMPKERFSAEFPKEGPSILRIQQVVRGDSAAYFCASSPRTGQNTEAFFGQGTRLTVV.

The chain couples TRBV19 to TRBJ2-2; TRBD2 might be the D (6 bases). V was shortened by 1 base and J by 5 bases, with 14 bases between the two germline ends. This CDR3 has 16 amino acids. Germline V gene sequence: CDR1 LNHDA, CDR2 SQIVND (reference sequence). The CDR3 is CASSIVRGGGTGELFF. CDR3 sequence (DNA): TGTGCCAGTAGTATAGTGCGGGGAGGCGGAACCGGGGAGCTGTTTTTT.

V and J are TRBV3-1 (or the pseudogene TRBV3-2) and TRBJ1-2, with a possible D match to TRBD1 (5 bases). Germline V gives CDR1 LGHDT, CDR2 YNNKEL (reference sequence). The CDR3 totals 18 residues. Deletions cut 0 bases from V and 5 bases from J, with 22 bases between. In DNA, the CDR3 is TGTGCCAGCAGCCAAGATAATTTGGGGCCCCTATTCGGGTATGGCTACACCTTC. As protein: CASSQDNLGPLFGYGYTF.

The chain uses TRBV10-1 and TRBJ1-4, with no clear D. CDR1 and CDR2 from the germline V gene are WNHNN and SYGVQD (reference sequence). Trimming cost V 3 bases and J 7 bases, with 3 bases left between them. The CDR3 totals 11 residues. The CDR3: CASSDSEKLFF. The CDR3 nucleotides are TGCGCCAGCAGTGACAGTGAAAAACTGTTTTTT.

Remarks on this clone: The sample has other DNA sequences that encode this CDR3 too. The CDR3 DNA sequence: TGTGCCAGCAGTTTAGAGGGATACGAGCAGTACTTC. Protein sequence: CASSLEGYEQYF. The chain carries TRBV28 and TRBJ2-7; D is possibly TRBD2 (5 bases). The CDR3 spans 12 residues. The V and J ends lost 2 bases and 4 bases respectively, with 6 bases between them. The germline gives CDR1 MDHEN, CDR2 SYDVKM.

The chain joins TRBV13 to TRBJ1-1; 10 bases map to TRBD1. J was trimmed by 5 bases and V by 5 bases; bases with no gene match: 8. CDR1 and CDR2 (germline): PRHDT, FYEKMQ (reference sequence). The CDR3 has 15 amino acids. The CDR3 sequence: CASSARDRGWTEAFF. Here the CDR3 DNA reads TGTGCCAGCAGCGCCAGGGACAGGGGATGGACTGAAGCTTTCTTT.

This chain joins TRBV5-8 and TRBJ1-5; 12 nucleotides match TRBD1. The V and J ends lost 4 bases and 6 bases, in that order; junction bases with no gene match: 2. Germline lookup yields CDR1 SGHTS and CDR2 YDEGEE. This CDR3 is built from 14 residues. Here the CDR3 reads CASSRDRGLQPQHF. CDR3 DNA: TGTGCCAGCAGCCGGGACAGGGGGCTTCAGCCCCAGCATTTT.

The gene calls are TRBV27 and TRBJ2-7; the match to TRBD2 covers 7 bases. CDR3 length: 14 residues. CDR1 is MNHEY and CDR2 is SMNVEV in the germline V gene (reference sequence). The V gene end was trimmed by 6 bases and the J gene end by 0 bases; junction bases not matched to a gene: 5. The CDR3 bases are TGTGCCAGCAGGAAAGCGGGGAACTCCTACGAGCAGTACTTC. This gives the protein CASRKAGNSYEQYF.

The gene calls are TRBV5-1 and TRBJ1-2; 7 nucleotides agree with TRBD1. The length of the CDR3 is 15 residues. V lost 4 bases to trimming and J lost 13 bases; unmatched junction nucleotides: 19. Germline CDR1 is SGHRS and CDR2 is YFSETQ. CDR3 region: CASSPGISDRPSGTF. The DNA for the CDR3 is TGCGCCAGCAGCCCAGGCATCTCGGACAGGCCATCAGGCACCTTC.

The chain recombines TRBV4-2 with TRBJ2-3, with 13 bases that match TRBD2. CDR1 and CDR2 (germline): LGHNA, YNFKEQ. The CDR3 spans 17 residues. Unmatched junction bases numbered 7, after V lost 4 bases and J lost 3 bases. The chain's CDR3 is CASSPRTSGSATDTQYF. CDR3 DNA sequence: TGTGCCAGCAGCCCACGGACTAGCGGGAGTGCTACAGATACGCAGTATTTT.

CDR3 protein: CASSFPPSRGGRFADTQYF. CDR3 coding DNA: TGTGCCAGCAGCTTCCCTCCCTCCAGGGGCGGGAGATTTGCAGATACGCAGTATTTT. The genes are TRBV7-9 and TRBJ2-3, with D perhaps matching TRBD2 (7 bases). V lost 3 bases and J 4 bases, leaving 26 bases between the germline ends. The germline V gene has CDR1 SEHNR and CDR2 FQNEAQ (reference sequence). The CDR3 runs to 19 residues.